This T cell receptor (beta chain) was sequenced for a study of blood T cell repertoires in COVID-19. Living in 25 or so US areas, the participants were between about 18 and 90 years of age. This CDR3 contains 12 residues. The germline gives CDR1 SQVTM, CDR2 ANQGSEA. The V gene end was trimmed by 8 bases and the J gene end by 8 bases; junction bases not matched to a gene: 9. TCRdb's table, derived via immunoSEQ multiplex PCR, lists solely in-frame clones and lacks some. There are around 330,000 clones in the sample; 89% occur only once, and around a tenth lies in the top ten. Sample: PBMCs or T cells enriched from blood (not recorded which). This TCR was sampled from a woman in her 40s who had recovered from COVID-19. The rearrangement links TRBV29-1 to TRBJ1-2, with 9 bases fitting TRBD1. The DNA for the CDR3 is TGCAGCACAGGGGGCAGCTCCGGAGGCTACACCTTC. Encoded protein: CSTGGSSGGYTF.